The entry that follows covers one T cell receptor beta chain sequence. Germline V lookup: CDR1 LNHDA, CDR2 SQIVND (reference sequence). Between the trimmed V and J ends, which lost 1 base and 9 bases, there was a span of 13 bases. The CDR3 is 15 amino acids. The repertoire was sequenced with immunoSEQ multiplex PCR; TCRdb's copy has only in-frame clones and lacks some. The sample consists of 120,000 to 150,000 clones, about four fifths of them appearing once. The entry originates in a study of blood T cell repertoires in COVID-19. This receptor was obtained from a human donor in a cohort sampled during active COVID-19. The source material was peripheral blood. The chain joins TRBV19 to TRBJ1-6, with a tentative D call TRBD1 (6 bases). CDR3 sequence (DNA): TGTGCCAGTAGTATAGGGGGGGGCCGGGCTTCACCCCTCCACTTT. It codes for CASSIGGGRASPLHF.